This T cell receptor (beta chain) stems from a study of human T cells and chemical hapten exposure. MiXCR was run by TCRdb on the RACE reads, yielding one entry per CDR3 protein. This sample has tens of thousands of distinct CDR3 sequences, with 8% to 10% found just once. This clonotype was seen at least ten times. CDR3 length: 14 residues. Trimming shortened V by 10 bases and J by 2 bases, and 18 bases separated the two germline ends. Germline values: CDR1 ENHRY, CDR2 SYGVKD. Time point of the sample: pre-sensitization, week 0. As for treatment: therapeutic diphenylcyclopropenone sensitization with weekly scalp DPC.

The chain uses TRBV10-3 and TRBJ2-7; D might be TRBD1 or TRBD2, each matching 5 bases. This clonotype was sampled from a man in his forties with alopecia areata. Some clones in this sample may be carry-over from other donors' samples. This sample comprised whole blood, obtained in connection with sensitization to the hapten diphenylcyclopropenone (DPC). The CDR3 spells CATIESRDPYEQYF. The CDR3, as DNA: TGTGCCACAATAGAATCCCGGGACCCCTACGAGCAGTACTTC.